These T cell receptor beta chains were read from a single sample in a study of blood T cell repertoires in COVID-19. The protocol was immunoSEQ multiplex PCR, while the TCRdb copy is restricted to in-frame clones and leaves out a portion. The top ten hold 15% of the sample, which has approximately 230,000 clones, about 80% seen once. Material for sequencing was PBMCs or T cells enriched from blood (not recorded which). These receptors were collected from a man aged 35-49 years who had recovered from COVID-19. Each CDR3 is given with its conserved first and last residue. The order of the fields is V gene, D gene, J gene, CDR3 length, clone size, CDR3 protein, CDR3 DNA. The D gene is left open where the match is weak. Clone size is stated in some rows and not others, as once, few, many or a class when expanded.

v_gene: TRBV7-9; d_gene: TRBD2; j_gene: TRBJ2-4; len: 13; abundance: NA; CDR3aa: CASSTNEGGKQYF; CDR3nt: TGTGCCAGCAGCACCAATGAGGGAGGGAAGCAGTACTTC
v_gene: TRBV20-1; d_gene: TRBD2; j_gene: TRBJ2-3; len: 15; abundance: NA; CDR3aa: CSASSGGRRTDTQYF; CDR3nt: TGCAGTGCTAGTAGCGGGGGGAGGAGGACAGATACGCAGTATTTT
v_gene: TRBV5-4; d_gene: TRBD1; j_gene: TRBJ2-1; len: 16; abundance: NA; CDR3aa: CASSPRGQSSYNEQFF; CDR3nt: TGTGCCAGCAGCCCGAGGGGACAGAGCTCCTACAATGAGCAGTTCTTC
v_gene: TRBV7-3; d_gene: TRBD1; j_gene: TRBJ1-1; len: 13; abundance: few; CDR3aa: CASSLDRRGLPSF; CDR3nt: TGTGCCAGCAGCTTAGACCGCAGGGGGCTTCCCTCCTTT
v_gene: TRBV18; d_gene: NA; j_gene: TRBJ1-1; len: 16; abundance: NA; CDR3aa: CASSVGVGASNTEAFF; CDR3nt: TGTGCCAGCTCGGTTGGGGTGGGGGCGTCGAACACTGAAGCTTTCTTT
v_gene: TRBV5-4; d_gene: TRBD1; j_gene: TRBJ1-5; len: 14; abundance: NA; CDR3aa: CASSPGQDIQPQHF; CDR3nt: TGTGCCAGCAGCCCAGGACAGGACATTCAGCCCCAGCATTTT
v_gene: TRBV15; d_gene: NA; j_gene: TRBJ2-6; len: 13; abundance: once; CDR3aa: CATSRDIPGVLTF; CDR3nt: TGTGCCACCAGCAGAGATATCCCCGGCGTCCTGACTTTC
v_gene: TRBV7-3; d_gene: NA; j_gene: TRBJ2-1; len: 13; abundance: NA; CDR3aa: CASSAGPGNEQFF; CDR3nt: TGTGCCAGCAGCGCAGGCCCGGGGAATGAGCAGTTCTTC
v_gene: TRBV3-1/TRBV3-2; d_gene: NA; j_gene: TRBJ1-2; len: 13; abundance: NA; CDR3aa: CASSLGLVAGYTF; CDR3nt: TGTGCCAGCAGCCTGGGACTGGTGGCTGGCTACACCTTC
v_gene: TRBV2; d_gene: NA; j_gene: TRBJ2-5; len: 12; abundance: few; CDR3aa: CASSERVGTQYF; CDR3nt: TGTGCCAGCAGTGAACGGGTTGGGACCCAGTACTTC